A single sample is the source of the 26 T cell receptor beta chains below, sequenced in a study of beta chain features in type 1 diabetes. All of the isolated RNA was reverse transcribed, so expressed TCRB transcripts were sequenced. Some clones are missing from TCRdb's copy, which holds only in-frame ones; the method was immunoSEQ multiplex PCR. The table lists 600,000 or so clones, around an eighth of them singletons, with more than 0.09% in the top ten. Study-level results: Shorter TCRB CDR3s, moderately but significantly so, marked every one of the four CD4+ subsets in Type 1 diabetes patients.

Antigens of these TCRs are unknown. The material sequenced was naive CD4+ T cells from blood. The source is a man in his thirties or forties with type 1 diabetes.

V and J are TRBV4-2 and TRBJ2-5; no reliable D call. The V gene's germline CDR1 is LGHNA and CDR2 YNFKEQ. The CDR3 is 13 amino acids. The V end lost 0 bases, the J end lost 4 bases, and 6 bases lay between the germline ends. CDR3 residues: CASSQDRIETQYF. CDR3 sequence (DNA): TGTGCCAGCAGCCAAGACAGGATAGAGACCCAGTACTTC.

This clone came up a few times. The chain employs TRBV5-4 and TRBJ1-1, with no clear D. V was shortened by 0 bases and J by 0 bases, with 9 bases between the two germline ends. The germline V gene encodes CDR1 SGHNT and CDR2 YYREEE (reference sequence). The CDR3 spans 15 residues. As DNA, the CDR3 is TGTGCCAGCAGCTTGGCCCCCGGCATGAACACTGAAGCTTTCTTT. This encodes CASSLAPGMNTEAFF.

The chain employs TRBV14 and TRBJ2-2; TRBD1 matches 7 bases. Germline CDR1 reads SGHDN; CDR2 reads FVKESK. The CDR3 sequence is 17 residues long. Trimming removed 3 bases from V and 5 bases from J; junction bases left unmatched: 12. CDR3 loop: CASSQMGQTHLTGELFF. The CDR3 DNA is TGTGCCAGCAGCCAGATGGGACAGACACATTTAACCGGGGAGCTGTTTTTT. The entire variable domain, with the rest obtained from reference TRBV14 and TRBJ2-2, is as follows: EAGVTQFPSHSVIEKGQTVTLRCDPISGHDNLYWYRRVMGKEIKFLLHFVKESKQDESGMPNNRFLAERTGGTYSTLKVQPAELEDSGVYFCASSQMGQTHLTGELFFGEGSRLTVL.

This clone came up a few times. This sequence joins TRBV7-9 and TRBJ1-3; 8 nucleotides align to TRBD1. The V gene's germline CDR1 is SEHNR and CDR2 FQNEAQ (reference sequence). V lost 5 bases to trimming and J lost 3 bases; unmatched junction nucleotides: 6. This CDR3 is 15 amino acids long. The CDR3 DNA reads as TGTGCCAGCAGCCGATTCGGGACAGGTGGAAACACCATATATTTT. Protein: CASSRFGTGGNTIYF.

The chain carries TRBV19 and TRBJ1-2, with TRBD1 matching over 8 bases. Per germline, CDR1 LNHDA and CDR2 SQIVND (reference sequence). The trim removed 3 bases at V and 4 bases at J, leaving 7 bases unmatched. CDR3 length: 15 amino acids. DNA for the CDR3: TGTGCCAGTAGTATTCCCCCAGGGGGCACCTATGGCTACACCTTC. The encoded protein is CASSIPPGGTYGYTF.

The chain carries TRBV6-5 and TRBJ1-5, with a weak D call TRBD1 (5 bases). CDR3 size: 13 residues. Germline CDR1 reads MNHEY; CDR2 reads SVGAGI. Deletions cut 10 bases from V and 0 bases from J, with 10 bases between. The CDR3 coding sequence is TGTGCCACCCGGACATATAGCAATCAGCCCCAGCATTTT. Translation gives CATRTYSNQPQHF.

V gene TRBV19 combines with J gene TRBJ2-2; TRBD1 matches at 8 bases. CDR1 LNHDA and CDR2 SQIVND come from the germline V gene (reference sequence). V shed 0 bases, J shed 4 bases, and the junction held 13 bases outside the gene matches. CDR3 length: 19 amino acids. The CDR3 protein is CASSIDGPGGVGSTGELFF. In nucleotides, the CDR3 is TGTGCCAGTAGTATAGACGGCCCAGGGGGCGTCGGGTCCACCGGGGAGCTGTTTTTT.

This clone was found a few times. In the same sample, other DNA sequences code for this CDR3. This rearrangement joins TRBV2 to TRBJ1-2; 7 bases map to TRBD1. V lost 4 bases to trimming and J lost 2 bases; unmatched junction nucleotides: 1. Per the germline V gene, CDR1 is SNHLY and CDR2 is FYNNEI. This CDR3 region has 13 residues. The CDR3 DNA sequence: TGTGCCAGCAGTGCACAGGGGAACTATGGCTACACCTTC. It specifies CASSAQGNYGYTF.

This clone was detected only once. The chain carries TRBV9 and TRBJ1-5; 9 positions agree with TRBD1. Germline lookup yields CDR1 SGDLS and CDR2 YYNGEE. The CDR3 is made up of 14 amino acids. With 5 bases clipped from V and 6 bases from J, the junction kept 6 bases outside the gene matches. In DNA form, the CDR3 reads TGTGCCAGCAGTTTAATGGGACAGGGTCAGCCCCAGCATTTT. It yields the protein CASSLMGQGQPQHF.

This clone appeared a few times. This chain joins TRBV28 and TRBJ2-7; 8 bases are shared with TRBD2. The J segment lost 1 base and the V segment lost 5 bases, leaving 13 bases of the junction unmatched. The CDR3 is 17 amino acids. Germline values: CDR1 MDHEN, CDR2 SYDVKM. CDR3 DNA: TGTGCCAGCAGTCCTACCCGGGCTGCGGGGGGTTCCTACGAGCAGTACTTC. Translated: CASSPTRAAGGSYEQYF. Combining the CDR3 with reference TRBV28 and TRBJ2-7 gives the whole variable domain DVKVTQSSRYLVKRTGEKVFLECVQDMDHENMFWYRQDPGLGLRLIYFSYDVKMKEKGDIPEGYSVSREKKERFSLILESASTNQTSMYLCASSPTRAAGGSYEQYFGPGTRLTVT.

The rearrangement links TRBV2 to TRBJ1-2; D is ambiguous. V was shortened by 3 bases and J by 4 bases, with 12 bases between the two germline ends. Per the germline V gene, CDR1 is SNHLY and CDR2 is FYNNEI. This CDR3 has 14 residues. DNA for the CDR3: TGTGCCAGCAGTGAGGTTCCAGGTTCCTATGGCTACACCTTC. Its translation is CASSEVPGSYGYTF.

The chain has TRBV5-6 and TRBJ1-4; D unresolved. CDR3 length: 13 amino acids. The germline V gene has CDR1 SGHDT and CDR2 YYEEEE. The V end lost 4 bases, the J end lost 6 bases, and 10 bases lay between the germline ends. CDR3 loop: CASSLWRHEKLFF. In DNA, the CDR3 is TGTGCCAGCAGCCTCTGGCGTCATGAAAAACTGTTTTTT.

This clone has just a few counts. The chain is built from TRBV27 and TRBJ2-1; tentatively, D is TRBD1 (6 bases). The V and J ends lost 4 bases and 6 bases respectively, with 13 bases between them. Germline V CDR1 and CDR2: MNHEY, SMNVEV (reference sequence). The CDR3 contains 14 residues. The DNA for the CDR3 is TGTGCCAGCAGTTCTCAGGACAGAAGCAATGAGCAGTTCTTC. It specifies CASSSQDRSNEQFF.

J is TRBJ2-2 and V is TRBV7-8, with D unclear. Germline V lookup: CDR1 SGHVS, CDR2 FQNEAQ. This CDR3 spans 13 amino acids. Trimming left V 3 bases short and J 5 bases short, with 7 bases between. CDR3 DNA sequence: TGTGCCAGCAGCTTGCAGGATACCGGGGAGCTGTTTTTT. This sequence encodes CASSLQDTGELFF.

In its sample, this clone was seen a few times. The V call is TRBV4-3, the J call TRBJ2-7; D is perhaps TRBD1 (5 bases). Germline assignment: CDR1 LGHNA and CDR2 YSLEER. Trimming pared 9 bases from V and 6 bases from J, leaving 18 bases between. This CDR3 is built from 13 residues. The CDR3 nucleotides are TGCGCCAGTTTCGGACAATCTGTCGCCGAGCAGTACTTC. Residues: CASFGQSVAEQYF.

CDR3: CASSGQGSGSEQYF. The CDR3 bases are TGTGCCAGCAGTGGGCAGGGAAGCGGCAGCGAGCAGTACTTC. J is TRBJ2-7 and V is TRBV6-1; D might be TRBD1 or TRBD2, each matching 5 bases. This CDR3 comprises 14 residues. CDR1 is MNHNS and CDR2 is SASEGT in the germline V gene. With 4 bases removed from V and 6 bases from J, the gap between germline ends came to 16 bases.

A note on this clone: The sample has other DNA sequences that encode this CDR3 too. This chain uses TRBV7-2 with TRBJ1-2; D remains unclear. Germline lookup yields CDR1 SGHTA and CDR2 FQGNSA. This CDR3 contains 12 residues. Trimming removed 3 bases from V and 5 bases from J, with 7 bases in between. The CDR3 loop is CASSLASYGYTF. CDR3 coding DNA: TGTGCCAGCAGCTTGGCCAGTTATGGCTACACCTTC.

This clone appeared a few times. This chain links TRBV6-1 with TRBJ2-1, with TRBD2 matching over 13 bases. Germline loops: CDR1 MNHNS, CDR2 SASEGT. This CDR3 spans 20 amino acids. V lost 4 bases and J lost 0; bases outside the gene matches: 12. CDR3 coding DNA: TGTGCCAGCAGTGTAATTCCACCGGGACTAGCGGGGTACTCCTACAATGAGCAGTTCTTC. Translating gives CASSVIPPGLAGYSYNEQFF.

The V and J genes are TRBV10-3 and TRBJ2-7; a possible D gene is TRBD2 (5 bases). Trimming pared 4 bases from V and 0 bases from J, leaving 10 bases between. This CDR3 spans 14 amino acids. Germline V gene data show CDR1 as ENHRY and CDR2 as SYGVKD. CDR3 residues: CAISGTDSSYEQYF. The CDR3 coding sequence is TGTGCCATCAGTGGAACGGACTCCTCCTACGAGCAGTACTTC.

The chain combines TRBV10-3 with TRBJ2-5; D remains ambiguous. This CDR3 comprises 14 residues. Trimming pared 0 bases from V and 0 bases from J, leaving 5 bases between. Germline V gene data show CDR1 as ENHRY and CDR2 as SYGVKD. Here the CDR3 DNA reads TGTGCCATCAGTGAGTCGGCAGACCAAGAGACCCAGTACTTC. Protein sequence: CAISESADQETQYF.

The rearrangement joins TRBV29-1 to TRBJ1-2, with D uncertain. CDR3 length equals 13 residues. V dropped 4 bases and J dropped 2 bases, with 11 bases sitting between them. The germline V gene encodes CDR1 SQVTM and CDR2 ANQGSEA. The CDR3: CSVAQDLNYGYTF. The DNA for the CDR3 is TGCAGCGTTGCCCAGGACCTGAACTATGGCTACACCTTC.

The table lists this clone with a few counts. The CDR3 DNA reads as TGTGCCAGCAGCGGAAGAACAGGGGGGATAGGTAATTCACCCCTCCACTTT. Translating it yields CASSGRTGGIGNSPLHF. V and J are TRBV9 and TRBJ1-6, with TRBD1 identical over 8 bases. This CDR3 has 17 amino acids. With V trimmed by 3 bases and J by 6 bases, 11 bases remained unmatched. Germline V gene sequence: CDR1 SGDLS, CDR2 YYNGEE.

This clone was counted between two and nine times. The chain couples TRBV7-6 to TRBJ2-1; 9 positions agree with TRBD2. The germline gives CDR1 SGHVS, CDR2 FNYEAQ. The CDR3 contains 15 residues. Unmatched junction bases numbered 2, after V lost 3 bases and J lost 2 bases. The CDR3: CASSFSGGTYNEQFF. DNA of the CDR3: TGTGCCAGCAGCTTTAGCGGGGGTACCTACAATGAGCAGTTCTTC.

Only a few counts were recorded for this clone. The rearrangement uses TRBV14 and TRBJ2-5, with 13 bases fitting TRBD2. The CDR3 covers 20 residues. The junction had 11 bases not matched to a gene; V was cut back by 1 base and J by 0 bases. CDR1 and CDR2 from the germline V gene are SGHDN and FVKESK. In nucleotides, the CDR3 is TGTGCCAGCAGCCAAGGGGGACTAGCGGGGTCCTCCTTCTACCAAGAGACCCAGTACTTC. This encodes CASSQGGLAGSSFYQETQYF.

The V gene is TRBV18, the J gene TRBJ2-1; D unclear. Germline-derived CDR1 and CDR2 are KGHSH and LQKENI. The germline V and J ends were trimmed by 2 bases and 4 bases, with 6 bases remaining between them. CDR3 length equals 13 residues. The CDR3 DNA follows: TGTGCCAGCTCACCAGGGGTTTACAATGAGCAGTTCTTC. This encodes CASSPGVYNEQFF.

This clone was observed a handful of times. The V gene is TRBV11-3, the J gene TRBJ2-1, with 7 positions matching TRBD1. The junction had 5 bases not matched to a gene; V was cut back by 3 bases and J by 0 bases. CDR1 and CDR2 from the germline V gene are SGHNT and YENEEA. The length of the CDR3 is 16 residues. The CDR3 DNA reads TGTGCCAGCAGCTTGGGACAGATGAGCTCCTACAATGAGCAGTTCTTC. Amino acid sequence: CASSLGQMSSYNEQFF.